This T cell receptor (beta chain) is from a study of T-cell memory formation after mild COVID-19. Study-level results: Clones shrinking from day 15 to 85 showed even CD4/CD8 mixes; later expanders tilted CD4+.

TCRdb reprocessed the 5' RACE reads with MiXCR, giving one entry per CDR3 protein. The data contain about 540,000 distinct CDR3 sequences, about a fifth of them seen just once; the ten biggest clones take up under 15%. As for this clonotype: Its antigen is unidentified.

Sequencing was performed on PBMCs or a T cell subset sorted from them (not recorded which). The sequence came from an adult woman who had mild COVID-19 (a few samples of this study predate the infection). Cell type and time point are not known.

This chain's CDR3 is CATSDPQGNYGYTF. Here the CDR3 DNA reads TGTGCCACCAGTGATCCTCAGGGGAACTATGGCTACACCTTC. The J gene is TRBJ1-2, the V gene TRBV24-1; D is perhaps TRBD1 (6 bases). V was clipped by 3 bases and J by 2 bases, with 9 bases between them. This CDR3 is 14 amino acids long. CDR1 is KGHDR and CDR2 is SFDVKD in the germline V gene.